The 20 T cell receptor beta chains presented below share a single source sample, sequenced in a study of human T cells and chemical hapten exposure (dated by TCRdb to about 2021). In the paper's terms, the time point label means: pre-sensitization, week 0. The treatment or condition tag for this specimen amounts to: therapeutic diphenylcyclopropenone sensitization with weekly scalp DPC. Library method: RACE. Sequencing was performed on a NextSeq 500. TCRdb reran the public reads through fastp at Q25 and MiXCR, keeping productive beta chains. One record per CDR3 amino acid sequence lists the most common genes and DNA. This sample lists more than 85,000 distinct CDR3 sequences; about 8% were detected once. 2.5% to 3% of the sample is taken by the ten largest. The sequences come from whole blood, collected in connection with sensitization to the hapten diphenylcyclopropenone (DPC). These receptors were obtained from a man aged 35 to 55 with alopecia areata. Some clones in this sample may be carry-over from other donors' samples.

The chain couples TRBV6-5 to TRBJ2-7, with D possibly being TRBD1 or TRBD2 (6 bases each). The CDR3 consists of 13 residues. V lost 8 bases to trimming and J lost 6 bases, with 17 bases between them. Per germline, CDR1 MNHEY and CDR2 SVGAGI. The CDR3 is CASSPLGGREQYF. In DNA form, the CDR3 reads TGTGCCAGCTCCCCACTTGGGGGGCGCGAGCAGTACTTC.

The chain joins TRBV7-2 to TRBJ2-1; 7 bases are a match to TRBD2. The CDR3 is 15 amino acids. Germline CDR1 and CDR2: SGHTA and FQGNSA. J was trimmed by 10 bases and V by 2 bases; bases with no gene match: 11. The CDR3 DNA follows: TGTGCCAGCAGCTTATCCCTCCTCCATAGCGGGGAGCAGTTCTTC. It translates to CASSLSLLHSGEQFF. The whole variable domain, filled in from reference TRBV7-2 and TRBJ2-1, reads GAGVSQSPSNKVTEKGKDVELRCDPISGHTALYWYRQSLGQGLEFLIYFQGNSAPDKSGLPSDRFSAERTGGSVSTLTIQRTQQEDSAVYLCASSLSLLHSGEQFFGPGTRLTVL.

This clonotype was seen only a few times. Sequence at one end of the junction differs from germline and may be a read error. J is TRBJ2-3 and V is TRBV7-7; D possibly corresponds to TRBD2 (5 bases). Germline V lookup: CDR1 SSHAT, CDR2 FNYEAQ (reference sequence). The CDR3 is 14 amino acids. CDR3 residues: CASSLEGSTDTQYF. The CDR3 coding sequence is TGTGCTAGCAGCTTAGAGGGCAGCACAGATACGCAGTATTTT.

This clonotype has just a few counts. J is TRBJ1-1 and V is TRBV12-3 or TRBV12-4, with a weak D call TRBD1 (5 bases). This CDR3 comprises 12 residues. The V end was cut by 4 bases, the J end by 9 bases, with 12 bases between. The DNA of the CDR3 is TGTGCCAGCAGTTCCGACAGCCTAAAAGCTTTCTTT. This sequence encodes CASSSDSLKAFF.

This clonotype was detected only a few times. V and J are TRBV19 and TRBJ2-3, with D hard to call. Germline CDR1 and CDR2: LNHDA and SQIVND (reference sequence). There are 13 residues in the CDR3. V lost 9 bases to trimming and J lost 5 bases, with 15 bases between them. As DNA, the CDR3 is TGTGCCAGCAGGAGCTGGGATCAAGATACGCAGTATTTT. It specifies CASRSWDQDTQYF.

This clonotype was counted a few times. J is TRBJ1-4 and V is TRBV27, with D tentatively TRBD1 (6 bases). The CDR3 runs to 15 residues. V shed 6 bases and J shed 6 bases, with 17 bases lying between them. Germline V gene lookup returns CDR1 MNHEY and CDR2 SMNVEV (reference sequence). This CDR3 reads CASRGWGGWDEKLFF. Here the CDR3 DNA reads TGTGCCAGCAGGGGTTGGGGGGGCTGGGATGAAAAACTGTTTTTT.

J is TRBJ2-7 and V is TRBV7-6, with 8 bases identical to TRBD1. The CDR3 is made up of 13 amino acids. Germline V gives CDR1 SGHVS, CDR2 FNYEAQ. J was trimmed by 1 base and V by 5 bases; bases with no gene match: 1. The chain's CDR3 is CASSRQGSYEQYF. In DNA, the CDR3 is TGTGCCAGCAGCAGACAGGGGTCCTACGAGCAGTACTTC.

The DNA for the CDR3 is TGCGCCACCCGACCGGGCCCAAACACCGGGGAGCTGTTTTTT. Its translation is CATRPGPNTGELFF. This rearrangement joins TRBV5-1 to TRBJ2-2, with no clear D. CDR1 and CDR2 from the germline V gene are SGHRS and YFSETQ. CDR3 length: 14 amino acids. The ends were cut back, 9 bases at V and 2 bases at J, with 14 bases in the middle.

V is TRBV2 and J is TRBJ2-3; no clear D. The CDR3 consists of 13 residues. V lost 11 bases and J lost 5, with 17 bases in between. Germline CDR1 and CDR2: SNHLY and FYNNEI. This CDR3 reads CAGRPETVDTQYF. Here the CDR3 DNA reads TGTGCCGGGCGTCCGGAGACGGTAGATACGCAGTATTTT.

This clonotype was counted many times. The CDR3 DNA reads as TGTGCCAGCAGTTTAGCGCTGAGCACCCTTGGGGACGAGCAGTACTTC. This sequence encodes CASSLALSTLGDEQYF. This sequence joins TRBV12-3 or TRBV12-4 and TRBJ2-7; D gene unclear. CDR3 length: 16 amino acids. V was trimmed by 0 bases and J by 5 bases, leaving 17 bases between them.

The rearrangement joins TRBV19 to TRBJ1-2, with 9 nucleotides matching TRBD1. V trimming: 6 bases; J trimming: 0 bases; junction bases outside the gene matches: 5. This CDR3 comprises 15 residues. CDR1 and CDR2 (germline): LNHDA, SQIVND (reference sequence). The CDR3 is CASRPDRGANYGYTF. CDR3 in DNA: TGTGCCAGTAGACCGGACAGGGGAGCTAACTATGGCTACACCTTC.

The rearrangement links TRBV6-6 to TRBJ1-1; a possible D gene is TRBD1 (5 bases). With 5 bases removed from V and 4 bases from J, the gap between germline ends came to 17 bases. This CDR3 is 15 amino acids long. CDR1 is MNHNY, CDR2 SVGAGI, per germline (reference sequence). Written as DNA, the CDR3 is TGTGCCAGCAGTCTCACAGGCCACGGGGGCACTGAAGCTTTCTTT. Protein sequence: CASSLTGHGGTEAFF.

This clonotype was counted ten times or more. The V gene is TRBV20-1, the J gene TRBJ1-4; no clear D. The CDR3 is 13 residues long. V dropped 5 bases and J dropped 5 bases, with 12 bases sitting between them. The germline CDR1 and CDR2 sequences are DFQATT and SNEGSKA (reference sequence). CDR3 nucleotides: TGCAGTGCTGCCGGACGAAGGAATGAAAAACTGTTTTTT. This translates into CSAAGRRNEKLFF.

This clonotype has ten or more counts. J is TRBJ1-5 and V is TRBV18; TRBD1 aligns across 8 bases. The CDR3 loop spans 14 amino acids. Per the germline V gene, CDR1 is KGHSH and CDR2 is LQKENI. V dropped 6 bases and J dropped 4; count of bases not matched to a gene: 5. The CDR3 DNA reads as TGTGCCAGCTCCAAGGGACAGGAGAATCAGCCCCAGCATTTT. This translates into CASSKGQENQPQHF. The whole variable domain, remainder taken from reference TRBV18 and TRBJ1-5, is NAGVMQNPRHLVRRRGQEARLRCSPMKGHSHVYWYRQLPEEGLKFMVYLQKENIIDESGMPKERFSAEFPKEGPSILRIQQVVRGDSAAYFCASSKGQENQPQHFGDGTRLSIL.

Ten or more counts support this clonotype. This chain uses TRBV12-3 or TRBV12-4 with TRBJ2-7; 8 bases are a match to TRBD2. With V trimmed by 6 bases and J by 6 bases, 13 bases remained unmatched. The CDR3 consists of 15 residues. The CDR3 nucleotides are TGTGCCAGCAGCCTTCACGGGAGGGCCTTAGGCGAGCAGTACTTC. Residues: CASSLHGRALGEQYF.

This clonotype was recorded at least ten times. The V call is TRBV6-1, the J call TRBJ2-3; D is possibly TRBD1 or TRBD2 (5 bases each). Germline assignment: CDR1 MNHNS and CDR2 SASEGT. The CDR3 is 14 amino acids. Trimming took off 5 bases at V and 3 bases at J, with 12 bases between the two ends. CDR3 bases: TGTGCCAGCAGTCCTTGGGACGGAACAGATACGCAGTATTTT. Translation gives CASSPWDGTDTQYF.

This clonotype was observed a handful of times. The chain employs TRBV24-1 and TRBJ2-5; either TRBD1 or TRBD2 may fit D (6 bases each). This CDR3 spans 12 amino acids. Germline V gene lookup returns CDR1 KGHDR and CDR2 SFDVKD. V dropped 6 bases and J dropped 3 bases, with 7 bases sitting between them. CDR3 DNA sequence: TGTGCCACCAGTAGGGGGGAAGAGACCCAGTACTTC. Protein product: CATSRGEETQYF.

This clonotype was detected only a few times. V is TRBV27 and J is TRBJ1-4, with 12 bases matching TRBD1. The CDR3 sequence is 17 residues long. Germline V gives CDR1 MNHEY, CDR2 SMNVEV (reference sequence). V trimming: 8 bases; J trimming: 7 bases; junction bases outside the gene matches: 14. CDR3 nucleotide sequence: TGTGCCAGCGGAATCCGGGACAGGGGGCGAGCGGCTGAAAAACTGTTTTTT. Its protein is CASGIRDRGRAAEKLFF. The full variable domain, completed using reference TRBV27 and TRBJ1-4, is EAQVTQNPRYLITVTGKKLTVTCSQNMNHEYMSWYRQDPGLGLRQIYYSMNVEVTDKGDVPEGYKVSRKEKRNFPLILESPSPNQTSLYFCASGIRDRGRAAEKLFFGSGTQLSVL.

Notes on this clonotype: A read error is possible here, since a much larger clone lies one base away. The chain carries TRBV20-1 and TRBJ2-3, with 12 bases identical to TRBD2. This CDR3 region has 17 residues. Germline V gene data show CDR1 as DFQATT and CDR2 as SNEGSKA (reference sequence). The CDR3 loop reads CGAREALAGGITDTQYF. The CDR3 DNA reads TGCGGTGCTAGAGAGGCACTAGCGGGAGGAATCACAGATACGCAGTATTTT.

This clonotype was observed a handful of times. The rearrangement joins TRBV28 to TRBJ2-3; 8 bases line up with TRBD2. This CDR3 is 15 amino acids long. Germline assignment: CDR1 MDHEN and CDR2 SYDVKM. The V segment lost 3 bases and the J segment 2 bases; nucleotides outside the gene matches: 4. This CDR3 reads CASSLGGRPTDTQYF. The CDR3 DNA follows: TGTGCCAGCAGTTTGGGCGGGAGGCCCACAGATACGCAGTATTTT.